Listed below are T cell receptor beta chains from one sample, sequenced in a study of blood T cell repertoires in COVID-19. TCRdb's table, derived via immunoSEQ multiplex PCR, lists solely in-frame clones and lacks some. The table has more than 110,000 clones, around 80% seen once. The specimen sequenced was PBMCs or T cells enriched from blood (not recorded which). Source of these receptors: a woman aged 18-29 years who had been exposed to COVID-19. Both conserved end residues are part of each CDR3. The order of the fields is CDR3 DNA, CDR3 protein, clone size, V gene, CDR3 length, D gene, J gene. D genes are given only for firm matches. Some rows mark clone size as missing; the rest say once, few, many or name a class of expanded clone.

CDR3nt: TGTGCCATCAGTGCAACTAGCGGGAGGGCGGGTGAGCAGTTCTTC; CDR3aa: CAISATSGRAGEQFF; abundance: NA; v_gene: TRBV10-3; len: 15; d_gene: TRBD2; j_gene: TRBJ2-1
CDR3nt: TGCGCCAGCAGCCGGGACAGACGGGTTCCCAATGAGCAGTTCTTC; CDR3aa: CASSRDRRVPNEQFF; abundance: NA; v_gene: TRBV4-1; len: 15; d_gene: TRBD1; j_gene: TRBJ2-1
CDR3nt: TGTGCCAGCAGCTTAACGGGTGGGAGCAATCAGCCCCAGCATTTT; CDR3aa: CASSLTGGSNQPQHF; abundance: few; v_gene: TRBV11-2; len: 15; d_gene: NA; j_gene: TRBJ1-5
CDR3nt: TGTGCCACCAGCAGAGAAACGACAGGGGGGTACTCTGGAAACACCATATATTTT; CDR3aa: CATSRETTGGYSGNTIYF; abundance: NA; v_gene: TRBV15; len: 18; d_gene: TRBD1; j_gene: TRBJ1-3
CDR3nt: TGCGCCAGCAGCCAAGTTCAAGGGGCTGACACTGAAGCTTTCTTT; CDR3aa: CASSQVQGADTEAFF; abundance: NA; v_gene: TRBV4-1; len: 15; d_gene: NA; j_gene: TRBJ1-1
CDR3nt: TGTGCCAGCAATTACCAAGCGGGTGGGGGTACCGGGGAGCTGTTTTTT; CDR3aa: CASNYQAGGGTGELFF; abundance: NA; v_gene: TRBV6-5; len: 16; d_gene: NA; j_gene: TRBJ2-2
CDR3nt: TGTGCCAGCAGTTACTACGGGACAGAACCCAATTCACCCCTCCACTTT; CDR3aa: CASSYYGTEPNSPLHF; abundance: NA; v_gene: TRBV2; len: 16; d_gene: TRBD1; j_gene: TRBJ1-6
CDR3nt: TGTGCCAGCAGCGGCGGGACGGATAACACTGAAGCTTTCTTT; CDR3aa: CASSGGTDNTEAFF; abundance: few; v_gene: TRBV5-4; len: 14; d_gene: NA; j_gene: TRBJ1-1
CDR3nt: TGTGCCAGCAGTACAGGAGATAATTCACCCCTCCACTTT; CDR3aa: CASSTGDNSPLHF; abundance: NA; v_gene: TRBV11-3; len: 13; d_gene: NA; j_gene: TRBJ1-6
CDR3nt: TGTGCCAGCAGCGTAGGGTCCAGCGGTCAAGAGACCCAGTACTTC; CDR3aa: CASSVGSSGQETQYF; abundance: NA; v_gene: TRBV9; len: 15; d_gene: NA; j_gene: TRBJ2-5
CDR3nt: TGTGCCAGCAGCGGGGACACAAGGCGGGCTGAAGCTTTCTTT; CDR3aa: CASSGDTRRAEAFF; abundance: few; v_gene: TRBV11-2; len: 14; d_gene: NA; j_gene: TRBJ1-1
CDR3nt: TGTGCCAGCAGTGGGGCAGGACAGGGAGTGGGGAATGAAAAACTGTTTTTT; CDR3aa: CASSGAGQGVGNEKLFF; abundance: NA; v_gene: TRBV5-6; len: 17; d_gene: TRBD1; j_gene: TRBJ1-4
CDR3nt: TGTGCAAGTCGCCAGGTCCCCACAGATACGCAGTATTTT; CDR3aa: CASRQVPTDTQYF; abundance: NA; v_gene: TRBV12-2; len: 13; d_gene: NA; j_gene: TRBJ2-3
CDR3nt: TGTGCCAGCAGCCTCAGGCATGAGGGAGTGGTCGAGCAGTACTTC; CDR3aa: CASSLRHEGVVEQYF; abundance: NA; v_gene: TRBV7-6; len: 15; d_gene: NA; j_gene: TRBJ2-7
CDR3nt: TGTGCCAGCAGCCGGGACACAGACACCGGGGAGCTGTTTTTT; CDR3aa: CASSRDTDTGELFF; abundance: NA; v_gene: TRBV13; len: 14; d_gene: NA; j_gene: TRBJ2-2
CDR3nt: TGTGCCATCAGGGCCGTCAACACTGAAGCTTTCTTT; CDR3aa: CAIRAVNTEAFF; abundance: NA; v_gene: TRBV10-3; len: 12; d_gene: NA; j_gene: TRBJ1-1